The next 20 T cell receptor beta chains were all read from a single sample in a study of CD8 T cells in ankylosing spondylitis (TCRdb year 2017). The antigens for these receptors are not known. Libraries were constructed by 5' RACE. TCRdb lists the instrument as Illumina HiSeq 2500. The public sequencing data were trimmed at Q25 with fastp and processed into clonotypes with MiXCR by TCRdb, which kept only in-frame beta chains. Identical CDR3 proteins give one entry, which carries the most common genes and DNA. This sample gives 200,000 to 250,000 distinct CDR3 sequences in total; about a sixth of them show up just once. The ten largest clonotypes hold approximately 42% of the sample. Results and caveats for the whole study, not just this receptor: A TCR beta motif made up of several highly homologous amino acid variants appeared to be characteristic of blood from ankylosing spondylitis patients.

Sample: blood, either unsorted or a sorted T cell fraction (not recorded which). The receptors come from a male donor with ankylosing spondylitis.

About this clonotype: Since the CDR3 does not end with the conserved phenylalanine or tryptophan, this likely comes from a read error. V is TRBV28 and J is TRBJ2-5; no firm D call. The CDR3 runs 13 residues. CDR1 and CDR2 from the germline V gene are MDHEN and SYDVKM. Trimming took 5 bases from V and 2 from J, leaving 9 bases between them. CDR3 protein: CASSNWRQETQYL. The CDR3 DNA is TGTGCCAGCAGTAATTGGCGGCAAGAGACCCAGTACCTC.

V and J are TRBV7-9 and TRBJ1-5; TRBD1 matches at 7 bases. Trimming took 1 base from V and 3 from J; bases not matched to a gene: 3. The CDR3 is 15 amino acids. CDR1 and CDR2 (germline): SEHNR, FQNEAQ (reference sequence). CDR3 DNA sequence: TGTGCCAGCAGCTTAGAACAGGGGTTCAATCAGCCCCAGCATTTT. Residues: CASSLEQGFNQPQHF.

This clonotype has a handful of counts. The chain uses TRBV27 and TRBJ1-3; D is ambiguous. Germline CDR1 is MNHEY and CDR2 is SMNVEV (reference sequence). V was shortened by 5 bases and J by 0 bases, with 11 bases between the two germline ends. There are 15 residues in the CDR3. This chain's CDR3 is CASSRDGSSGNTIYF. The DNA of the CDR3 is TGTGCCAGCAGTAGAGACGGGAGCTCTGGAAACACCATATATTTT.

In nucleotides, the CDR3 is TGTGCCAGCAGCTTACTGGGGGGGAAGCACCAAGAGACCCAGTACTTC. Translation: CASSLLGGKHQETQYF. The rearrangement uses TRBV13 and TRBJ2-5, with 7 bases matching TRBD2. V lost 2 bases, J lost 0 bases, and 6 bases stayed unmatched. CDR3 length: 16 amino acids. Germline-derived CDR1 and CDR2 are PRHDT and FYEKMQ (reference sequence).

The chain couples TRBV28 to TRBJ2-5; 8 bases agree with TRBD2. Per germline, CDR1 MDHEN and CDR2 SYDVKM. The CDR3 runs to 16 residues. V shed 0 bases, J shed 2 bases, and the junction held 5 bases outside the gene matches. CDR3 amino acids: CASSLWEAGAQETQYF. The CDR3 DNA sequence: TGTGCCAGCAGTTTATGGGAAGCGGGAGCACAAGAGACCCAGTACTTC.

This clonotype was seen only a few times. At one end, the junction sequence differs from germline, possibly due to a read error. V usage is TRBV6-5 and J usage is TRBJ1-5; D may be TRBD1 (5 bases). This CDR3 region has 14 residues. Per the germline V gene, CDR1 is MNHEY and CDR2 is SVGAGI. CDR3 sequence reads: CASSHSGPNQPQHF. The CDR3 DNA reads TGTGCCAGCAGTCACTCGGGGCCAAATCAGCCCCAGCATTTT.

The chain joins TRBV12-3 or TRBV12-4 to TRBJ2-7; TRBD2 matches at 10 bases. The CDR3 runs 14 residues. Germline trimming cut 3 bases from V and 4 bases from J; bases unmatched to any gene: 3. The CDR3 loop reads CASSFGTSEYEQYF. DNA of the CDR3: TGTGCCAGCAGTTTCGGGACTAGCGAATACGAGCAGTACTTC.

This clonotype was observed a handful of times. The chain combines TRBV7-6 with TRBJ2-2; D may be TRBD2 (6 bases). V was clipped by 1 base and J by 3 bases, with 12 bases between them. The CDR3 loop spans 16 amino acids. Germline V gives CDR1 SGHVS, CDR2 FNYEAQ. CDR3 DNA: TGTGCCAGCAGCTTAGGAGAGGGACTGCACACCGGGGAGCTGTTTTTT. Amino acids: CASSLGEGLHTGELFF. Combining the CDR3 with reference TRBV7-6 and TRBJ2-2 gives the whole variable domain GAGVSQSPRYKVTKRGQDVALRCDPISGHVSLYWYRQALGQGPEFLTYFNYEAQQDKSGLPNDRFSAERPEGSISTLTIQRTEQRDSAMYRCASSLGEGLHTGELFFGEGSRLTVL.

The sample holds many counts of this clonotype. The gene calls are TRBV12-3 or TRBV12-4 and TRBJ2-5, with D possibly being TRBD1 or TRBD2 (5 bases each). The CDR3 is 12 residues long. Trimming cost V 5 bases and J 10 bases, with 14 bases left between them. This CDR3 reads CASSPLDGGQYF. The CDR3 bases are TGTGCCAGCAGTCCCCTTGATGGGGGCCAGTACTTC.

The chain joins TRBV28 to TRBJ1-1; the D gene is possibly TRBD1 (5 bases). The CDR3 covers 16 residues. Germline values: CDR1 MDHEN, CDR2 SYDVKM. The V end was cut by 1 base, the J end by 5 bases, with 17 bases between. The CDR3 sequence is CASSLYRGEWGTEAFF. The CDR3 DNA reads TGTGCCAGCAGTTTATATCGCGGAGAATGGGGGACTGAAGCTTTCTTT.

This chain uses TRBV2 with TRBJ2-1, with 12 bases lining up with TRBD2. This CDR3 region has 18 residues. The germline gives CDR1 SNHLY, CDR2 FYNNEI. V was pared by 3 bases and J by 3 bases, with 9 bases of the junction left unmatched. CDR3 bases: TGTGCCAGCAGTGATGAGGAGACTAGCGGGAGACTCTACAATGAGCAGTTCTTC. Its protein is CASSDEETSGRLYNEQFF.

This clonotype showed up just a few times. This sequence joins TRBV5-1 and TRBJ2-1, with 7 bases fitting TRBD2. V gave up 0 bases and J gave up 4 bases; unmatched junction bases: 4. Germline CDR1 and CDR2: SGHRS and YFSETQ. This CDR3 comprises 15 residues. CDR3 in amino acids: CASSLASGLYNEQFF. DNA of the CDR3: TGCGCCAGCAGCTTGGCCTCGGGACTATACAATGAGCAGTTCTTC.

Only a few counts were recorded for this clonotype. The V call is TRBV12-3 or TRBV12-4, the J call TRBJ2-7; the D is unclear. The CDR3 contains 15 residues. V lost 4 bases and J 1 base, leaving 14 bases between the germline ends. The CDR3 nucleotides read TGTGCCAGCAGTTCAGGAAAGGGTCTTTCCTACGAGCAGTACTTC. Translated: CASSSGKGLSYEQYF.

Many counts were recorded for this clonotype. The genes are TRBV29-1 and TRBJ2-7, with D perhaps TRBD1 (5 bases). The length of the CDR3 is 14 residues. Trimming shortened V by 1 base and J by 6 bases, and 16 bases separated the two germline ends. Looked up from germline, CDR1 is SQVTM and CDR2 is ANQGSEA. CDR3 sequence reads: CSVEGRQGDGEQYF. The DNA for the CDR3 is TGCAGCGTTGAAGGTCGGCAGGGTGACGGCGAGCAGTACTTC.

This clonotype was picked up a small number of times. V and J are TRBV5-1 and TRBJ2-1, with a possible D match to TRBD2 (6 bases). Germline CDR1 SGHRS, CDR2 YFSETQ. This CDR3 is built from 15 residues. Between the trimmed V and J ends, which lost 6 bases and 1 base, there was a span of 14 bases. In DNA form, the CDR3 reads TGCGCCAGCATAGGGATGGGGGGTTCCTACAATGAGCAGTTCTTC. It translates to CASIGMGGSYNEQFF.

This clonotype occurred many times. The chain combines TRBV5-6 with TRBJ2-7; unclear D gene. CDR3 size: 16 residues. Trimming took off 1 base at V and 5 bases at J, with 19 bases between the two ends. Germline V gene lookup returns CDR1 SGHDT and CDR2 YYEEEE. The chain's CDR3 is CASSLRLGETFDEQYF. The CDR3 DNA sequence: TGTGCCAGCAGCTTGCGGCTAGGTGAGACCTTCGACGAGCAGTACTTC.

In its sample, this clonotype was seen many times. The chain carries TRBV18 and TRBJ2-1, with 7 positions matching TRBD2. Germline CDR1 is KGHSH and CDR2 is LQKENI. The CDR3 sequence is 14 residues long. V gave up 6 bases and J gave up 6 bases; unmatched junction bases: 8. In DNA, the CDR3 is TGTGCCAGCTCTGGACTAGGAGGTACCAATGAGCAGTTCTTC. It codes for CASSGLGGTNEQFF.

This clonotype was seen many times. J is TRBJ1-2 and V is TRBV4-3; D is unresolved. The V gene's germline CDR1 is LGHNA and CDR2 YSLEER. Deletions cut 0 bases from V and 4 bases from J, with 6 bases between. The CDR3 sequence is 13 residues long. The CDR3 sequence is CASSQDISYGYTF. The CDR3 DNA reads as TGCGCCAGCAGCCAAGATATCTCCTATGGCTACACCTTC.

This clonotype was detected only a few times. The chain links TRBV10-3 to TRBJ2-7; possibly TRBD2 for D (5 bases). The ends were cut back, 6 bases at V and 2 bases at J, with 14 bases in the middle. The germline gives CDR1 ENHRY, CDR2 SYGVKD. CDR3 size: 14 residues. In nucleotides, the CDR3 is TGTGCCATCAGCGCCGGGGAAGCGGCCTACGAGCAGTACTTC. Translating gives CAISAGEAAYEQYF.

This clonotype has just a few counts. V is TRBV29-1 and J is TRBJ2-7, with D maybe TRBD1 (5 bases). CDR3 size: 13 residues. V lost 1 base and J 3 bases, leaving 10 bases between the germline ends. Germline V lookup: CDR1 SQVTM, CDR2 ANQGSEA. In nucleotides, the CDR3 is TGCAGCGTTGAAGGCAGGGAACTCTACGAGCAGTACTTC. It codes for CSVEGRELYEQYF.